This T cell receptor beta chain comes out of a study of somatic mutations in cytotoxic T cells in rheumatoid arthritis. A note on this clone: Its cognate antigen is unknown.

CDR3 length: 14 amino acids. Germline CDR1 and CDR2: SGHTA and FQGNSA. V was trimmed by 3 bases and J by 5 bases, leaving 14 bases between them. Libraries were prepared by immunoSEQ multiplex PCR; TCRdb keeps only in-frame clonotypes and omits some of them. The data show about 20,000 clones, about 90% seen once. General observations from the study: Within 8 of 65 patients, the single biggest CD8+ clone made up more than 20% of CD8+ cells.

Both CD4+ and CD8+ cells were separated through positive magnetic bead selection, and their purity was verified using flow cytometry. The rearrangement uses TRBV7-2 and TRBJ2-7; no reliable D call. Sequencing input: CD8+ T cells sorted from blood. The sequence derives from a man between 35 and 55 years old in good health. The CDR3 reads CASSFSRRVDEQYF. The CDR3 nucleotides are TGTGCCAGCAGCTTCTCCCGGCGCGTCGACGAGCAGTACTTC. Variable domain in full (rest from reference TRBV7-2 and TRBJ2-7): GAGVSQSPSNKVTEKGKDVELRCDPISGHTALYWYRQSLGQGLEFLIYFQGNSAPDKSGLPSDRFSAERTGGSVSTLTIQRTQQEDSAVYLCASSFSRRVDEQYFGPGTRLTVT.